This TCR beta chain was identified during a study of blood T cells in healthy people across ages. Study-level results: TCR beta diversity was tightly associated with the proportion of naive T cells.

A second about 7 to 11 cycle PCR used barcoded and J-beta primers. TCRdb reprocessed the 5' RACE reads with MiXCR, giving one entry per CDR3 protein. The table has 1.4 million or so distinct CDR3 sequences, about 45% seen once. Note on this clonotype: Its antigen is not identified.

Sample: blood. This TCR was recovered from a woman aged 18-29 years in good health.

CDR3 nucleotide sequence: TGCAGCGCCGCTGGGGCCAACGTCCTGACTTTC. Translation: CSAAGANVLTF. The rearrangement links TRBV29-1 to TRBJ2-6; no firm D call. The CDR3 contains 11 residues. V lost 7 bases and J lost 2, with 3 bases in between. Germline-derived CDR1 and CDR2 are SQVTM and ANQGSEA.